This T cell receptor beta chain was recorded in a study of identical twins. Study-wide findings and caveats: Models came in too low on out-of-frame TCR alpha sharing in monozygotic twins. High-abundance cord blood beta clonotypes had fewer insertions; memory repertoires showed none. A cross-sectional statistical analysis, not follow-up of the same donors, supported the conclusions.

Germline CDR1 reads MNHEY; CDR2 reads SVGEGT. V lost 5 bases and J 5 bases, leaving 13 bases between the germline ends. This CDR3 is built from 14 residues. This clonotype was observed a few times. What it binds is unknown. MiXCR, applied by TCRdb to the 5' RACE reads, yields one record per CDR3 protein. The sample carries about 430,000 distinct CDR3 sequences, under 20% recorded once. The chain uses TRBV6-2 or TRBV6-3 and TRBJ1-5, with a possible D match to TRBD1 (6 bases). This sequence was found in a man in his fifties or sixties in good health. The sequencing sample was made of naive T cells sorted from blood. The CDR3 region has the DNA TGTGCCAGCAGTGCCGGACAGTTCGATCAGCCCCAGCATTTT. This gives the protein CASSAGQFDQPQHF.